This T cell receptor (beta chain) was obtained from a study of blood T cell repertoires in COVID-19. Study at large: Samples representing acute and convalescent COVID-19 were sourced from the United States, Italy and Spain. In each case, the material was cDNA or gDNA derived from T cells, B-cell-depleted T cells, or PBMCs.

Germline V gene lookup returns CDR1 KGHSH and CDR2 LQKENI. V was shortened by 2 bases and J by 1 base, with 15 bases between the two germline ends. This CDR3 spans 16 amino acids. In the study's own analysis: Amplifying reference gene primers gave estimates of nucleated cell counts. The method was immunoSEQ multiplex PCR; TCRdb's version includes in-frame clones alone and lacks a portion of them. From that table come the V and J calls and clone size; the DNA was used to work out D and trimming. The sample has around 60,000 clones, 92% seen once. The sample was peripheral blood. The TCR sequence derives from a man aged 50 to 59 with active COVID-19. The chain recombines TRBV18 with TRBJ2-7; perhaps TRBD2 as D (5 bases). CDR3 region: CASSPAAGAISYEQYF. CDR3 bases: TGTGCCAGCTCACCAGCGGCGGGCGCAATTTCCTACGAGCAGTACTTC.